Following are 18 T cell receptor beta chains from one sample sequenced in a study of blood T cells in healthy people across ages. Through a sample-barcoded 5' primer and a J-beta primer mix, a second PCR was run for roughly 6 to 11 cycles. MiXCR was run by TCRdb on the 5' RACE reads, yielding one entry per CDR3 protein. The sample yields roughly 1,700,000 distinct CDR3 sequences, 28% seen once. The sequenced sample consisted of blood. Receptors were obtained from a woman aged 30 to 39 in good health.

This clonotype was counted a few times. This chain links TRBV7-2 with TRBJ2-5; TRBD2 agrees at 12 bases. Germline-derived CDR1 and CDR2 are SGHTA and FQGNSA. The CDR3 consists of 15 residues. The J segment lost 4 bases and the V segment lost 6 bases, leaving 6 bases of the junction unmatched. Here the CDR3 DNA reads TGTGCCAGCAGGCTAGCGGGGGGGCCTGGAGAGACCCAGTACTTC. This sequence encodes CASRLAGGPGETQYF.

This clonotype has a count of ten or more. CDR3 DNA sequence: TGTGCCAGCAGTACAGACAAGGGGTCCTACGAGCAGTACTTC. Its translation is CASSTDKGSYEQYF. This chain connects TRBV6-6 to TRBJ2-7, with D perhaps TRBD1 (5 bases). Germline CDR1 reads MNHNY; CDR2 reads SVGAGI (reference sequence). The V end lost 5 bases, the J end lost 1 base, and 12 bases lay between the germline ends. This CDR3 has 14 residues.

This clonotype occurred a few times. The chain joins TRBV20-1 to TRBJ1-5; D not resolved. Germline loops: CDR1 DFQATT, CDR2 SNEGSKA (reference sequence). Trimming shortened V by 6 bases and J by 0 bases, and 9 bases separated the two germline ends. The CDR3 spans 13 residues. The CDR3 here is CSAISNSNQPQHF. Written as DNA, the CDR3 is TGCAGTGCGATCAGTAATAGCAATCAGCCCCAGCATTTT.

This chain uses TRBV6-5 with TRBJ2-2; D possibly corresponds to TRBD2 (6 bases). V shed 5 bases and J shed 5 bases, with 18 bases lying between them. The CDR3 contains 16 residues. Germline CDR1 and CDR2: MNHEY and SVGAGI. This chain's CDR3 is CASSHVEGSVTGELFF. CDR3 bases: TGTGCCAGCAGTCATGTGGAGGGGTCCGTAACCGGGGAGCTGTTTTTT.

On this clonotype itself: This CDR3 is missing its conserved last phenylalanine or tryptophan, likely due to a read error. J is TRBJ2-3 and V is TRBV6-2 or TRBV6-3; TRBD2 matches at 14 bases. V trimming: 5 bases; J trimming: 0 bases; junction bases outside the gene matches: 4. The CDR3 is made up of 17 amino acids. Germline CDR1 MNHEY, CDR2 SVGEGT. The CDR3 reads CASSRTSGGTSTDTQYL. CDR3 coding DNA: TGTGCCAGCAGTAGGACTAGCGGGGGGACTAGCACAGATACGCAGTATTTG.

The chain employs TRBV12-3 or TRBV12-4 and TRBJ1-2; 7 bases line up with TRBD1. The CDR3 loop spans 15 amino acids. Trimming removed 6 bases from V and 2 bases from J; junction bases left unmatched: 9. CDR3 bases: TGTGCCAGCAGCCGACAGGGAGGTGCCAACTATGGCTACACCTTC. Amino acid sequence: CASSRQGGANYGYTF.

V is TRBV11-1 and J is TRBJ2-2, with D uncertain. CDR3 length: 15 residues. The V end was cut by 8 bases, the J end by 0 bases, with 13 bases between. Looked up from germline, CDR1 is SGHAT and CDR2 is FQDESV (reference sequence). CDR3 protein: CASLWGATNTGELFF. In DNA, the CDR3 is TGTGCCAGCTTATGGGGTGCTACGAACACCGGGGAGCTGTTTTTT.

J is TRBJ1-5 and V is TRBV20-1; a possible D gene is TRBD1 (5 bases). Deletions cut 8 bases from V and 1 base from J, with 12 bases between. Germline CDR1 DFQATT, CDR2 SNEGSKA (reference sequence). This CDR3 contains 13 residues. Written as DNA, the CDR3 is TGCAGTTCTGGGACCTTAAGCAATCAGCCCCAGCATTTT. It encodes CSSGTLSNQPQHF.

For the CDR3, the DNA is TGCGCCAGCAGCTTGGGAGAGACAGGGAGCGCAGATACGCAGTATTTT. Protein: CASSLGETGSADTQYF. The V gene is TRBV5-1, the J gene TRBJ2-3; 7 bases are a match to TRBD1. Per germline, CDR1 SGHRS and CDR2 YFSETQ. CDR3 length: 16 amino acids. After removal of 0 bases from V and 4 bases from J, the junction contained 8 bases not matched to a gene.

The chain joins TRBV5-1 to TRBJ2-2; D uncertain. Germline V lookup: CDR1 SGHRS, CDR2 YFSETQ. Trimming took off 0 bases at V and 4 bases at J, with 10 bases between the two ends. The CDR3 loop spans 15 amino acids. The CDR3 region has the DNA TGCGCCAGCAGCTTGGAACCCTTCCTCACCGGGGAGCTGTTTTTT. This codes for CASSLEPFLTGELFF.

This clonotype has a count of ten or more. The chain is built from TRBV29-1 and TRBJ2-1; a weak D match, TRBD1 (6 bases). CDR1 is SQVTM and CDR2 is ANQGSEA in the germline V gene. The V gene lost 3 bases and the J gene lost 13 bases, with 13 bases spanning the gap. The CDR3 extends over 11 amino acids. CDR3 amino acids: CSVDVGASQFF. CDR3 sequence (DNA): TGCAGCGTTGATGTGGGGGCCAGTCAGTTCTTC.

The CDR3 loop reads CSVGDRNQPQHF. The CDR3 DNA sequence: TGCAGCGTTGGGGACAGAAATCAGCCCCAGCATTTT. The chain combines TRBV29-1 with TRBJ1-5; 7 nucleotides match TRBD1. Per germline, CDR1 SQVTM and CDR2 ANQGSEA. The CDR3 is 12 residues long. V dropped 4 bases and J dropped 4; count of bases not matched to a gene: 1. The full variable domain, with the rest looked up from reference TRBV29-1 and TRBJ1-5, is SAVISQKPSRDICQRGTSLTIQCQVDSQVTMMFWYRQQPGQSLTLIATANQGSEATYESGFVIDKFPISRPNLTFSTLTVSNMSPEDSSIYLCSVGDRNQPQHFGDGTRLSIL.

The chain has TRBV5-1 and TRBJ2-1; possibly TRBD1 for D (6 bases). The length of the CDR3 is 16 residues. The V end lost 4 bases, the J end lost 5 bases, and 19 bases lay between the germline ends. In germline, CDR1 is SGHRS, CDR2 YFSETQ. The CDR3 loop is CASSPESGGTHNEQFF. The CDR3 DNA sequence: TGCGCCAGCAGCCCGGAAAGTGGGGGCACCCACAATGAGCAGTTCTTC.

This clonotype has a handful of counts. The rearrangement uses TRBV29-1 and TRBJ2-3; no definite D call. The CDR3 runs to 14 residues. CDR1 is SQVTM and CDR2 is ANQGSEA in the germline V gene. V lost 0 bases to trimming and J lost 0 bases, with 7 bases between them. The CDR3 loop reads CSVEDSASTDTQYF. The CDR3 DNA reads TGCAGCGTTGAAGATTCTGCCAGCACAGATACGCAGTATTTT.

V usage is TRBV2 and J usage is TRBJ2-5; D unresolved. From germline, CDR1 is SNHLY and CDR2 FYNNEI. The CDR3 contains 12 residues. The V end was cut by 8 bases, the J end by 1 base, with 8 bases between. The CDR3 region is CASATGQETQYF. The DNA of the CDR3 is TGTGCCAGCGCTACTGGCCAAGAGACCCAGTACTTC.

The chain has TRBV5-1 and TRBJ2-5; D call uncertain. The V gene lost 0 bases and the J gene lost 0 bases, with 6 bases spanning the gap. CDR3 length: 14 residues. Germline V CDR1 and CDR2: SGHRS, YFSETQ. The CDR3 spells CASSLGNNQETQYF. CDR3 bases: TGCGCCAGCAGCTTGGGGAACAACCAAGAGACCCAGTACTTC. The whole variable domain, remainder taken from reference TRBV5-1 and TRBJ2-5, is KAGVTQTPRYLIKTRGQQVTLSCSPISGHRSVSWYQQTPGQGLQFLFEYFSETQRNKGNFPGRFSGRQFSNSRSEMNVSTLELGDSALYLCASSLGNNQETQYFGPGTRLLVL.

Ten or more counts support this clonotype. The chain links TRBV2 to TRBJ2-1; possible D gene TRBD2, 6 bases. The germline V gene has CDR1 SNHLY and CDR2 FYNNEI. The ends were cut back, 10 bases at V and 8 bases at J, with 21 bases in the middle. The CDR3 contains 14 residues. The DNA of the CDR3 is TGTGCCAAGCAGGGCCGGGAGCGGCTGGATGAGCAGTTCTTC. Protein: CAKQGRERLDEQFF.

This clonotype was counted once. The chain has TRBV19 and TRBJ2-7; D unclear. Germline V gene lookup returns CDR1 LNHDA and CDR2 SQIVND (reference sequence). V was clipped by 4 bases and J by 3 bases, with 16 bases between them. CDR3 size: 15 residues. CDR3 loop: CASSTTTGPNYEQYF. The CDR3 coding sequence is TGTGCCAGTAGTACAACGACGGGCCCTAACTACGAGCAGTACTTC.